This is a list of T cell receptor beta chains from one sample in a study of OX40 agonist ivuxolimab in advanced cancers. TCRdb's table, derived via immunoSEQ multiplex PCR, lists solely in-frame clones and lacks some. The data show roughly 99,000 clones, approximately 89% seen once. This sample comprised CD4+ or CD8+ T cells sorted from blood, obtained in a trial of the OX40 agonist ivuxolimab. The receptors originated from an adult with an advanced solid tumor such as melanoma, head and neck, liver or kidney cancer. The CDR3 runs from the conserved cysteine through the conserved F or W. A D gene is named only where the DNA matches it firmly. Size values are once, few and many counts, or a class for expanded clones, and some rows have none.

d_call clone_size j_call v_call cdr3_nt cdr3_aa
TRBD1 . TRBJ1-1 TRBV28 TGTGCCAGCAGACAAGGCGCGACAGGGCGTAACACTGAAGCTTTCTTT CASRQGATGRNTEAFF
. . TRBJ1-5 TRBV11-2 TGTGCCAGCAGCTTAGAGGGGCAGGGGAGCAATCAGCCCCAGCATTTT CASSLEGQGSNQPQHF
. . TRBJ2-7 TRBV28 TGTGCCAGCAGTAAACAGGGTTTCCACGAGCAGTACTTC CASSKQGFHEQYF
. few TRBJ1-1 TRBV5-1 TGCGCCAGCAGGAGGACCCTAGGTACTGAAGCTTTCTTT CASRRTLGTEAFF
. . TRBJ1-2 TRBV20-1 TGCAGTGCTACCGGGACATCTCACTACACCTTC CSATGTSHYTF
. . TRBJ1-2 TRBV29-1 TGCAGCGTTGATAGCATACAGGGTCAATATGGCTACACCTTC CSVDSIQGQYGYTF
. few TRBJ2-3 TRBV5-1 TGCGCCAGCAGCTTGGATGAGGGACGGACAGATACGCAGTATTTT CASSLDEGRTDTQYF
. . TRBJ2-2 TRBV9 TGTGCCAGCAGCGTAGCGGGCAAGAACACCGGGGAGCTGTTTTTT CASSVAGKNTGELFF
. . TRBJ1-5 TRBV27 TGTGCCAGCAGTTTAAGCCACAGCTTCAATCAGCCCCAGCATTTT CASSLSHSFNQPQHF
TRBD1 . TRBJ2-3 TRBV7-3 TGTGCCAGCAGCTTAGGGGGACAGGGCACAGATACGCAGTATTTT CASSLGGQGTDTQYF
. . TRBJ2-1 TRBV28 TGTGCCAGCAGGTCGGGAGACAGGTCCTCCTACAATGAGCAGTTCTTC CASRSGDRSSYNEQFF
. . TRBJ2-3 TRBV5-4 TGTGCCAGCAGCCCCCTCGGAGGGGGCAGGAGCACAGATACGCAGTATTTT CASSPLGGGRSTDTQYF
. once TRBJ2-7 TRBV7-9 TGTGCCAGCAGCTCGGAAGTCCATTACGAGCAGTACTTC CASSSEVHYEQYF
. . TRBJ2-3 TRBV19 TGTGCCAGTAAGAGGAGCCCCCTTCAAGATACGCAGTATTTT CASKRSPLQDTQYF
. . TRBJ2-1 TRBV28 TGTGCCAGCAGATGGACAGATACGCACAATGAGCAGTTCTTC CASRWTDTHNEQFF
TRBD2 . TRBJ2-1 TRBV7-2 TGTGCCAGCAGCTCGCAGCGGGAACTGATCTTCTTC CASSSQRELIFF
. . TRBJ2-7 TRBV7-2 TGTGCCAGCAGCTTAGAGGCCAGGGCCTACGAGCAGTACTTC CASSLEARAYEQYF
. . TRBJ2-4 TRBV14 TGTGCCAGCAGCCTAAGACCTTCCGGGAGTAAAAACATTCAGTACTTC CASSLRPSGSKNIQYF
TRBD2 once TRBJ2-7 TRBV28 TGTGCCAGCAGTACAGGACTAGCGGGAGAACGGGGGGGCTACGAGCAGTACTTC CASSTGLAGERGGYEQYF
TRBD1 . TRBJ1-6 TRBV6-4 TGTGCCAGCAGTGAAGACGGACAGGGTTATTCACCCCTCCACTTT CASSEDGQGYSPLHF
. . TRBJ2-3 TRBV6-4 TGTGCCAGCGCCTTGACATCTAGCACAGATACGCAGTATTTT CASALTSSTDTQYF
. . TRBJ1-1 TRBV7-8 TGTGCCAGCAGCTTACAAGCAAACAGGGCGGCTTTCTTT CASSLQANRAAFF
. . TRBJ2-1 TRBV12-5 TGTGCTAGTGGTTTGGTGGGCAGGGGGGGAGAGTTCTTC CASGLVGRGGEFF
. few TRBJ2-7 TRBV28 TGTGCCAGCATGCGACCAGGGGAGCAGTACTTC CASMRPGEQYF
TRBD1 . TRBJ2-1 TRBV6-5 TGTGCCAGCAGGTGGGACAGGGGAAACAATGAGCAGTTCTTC CASRWDRGNNEQFF
. . TRBJ1-2 TRBV13 TGTGCCAGCAGCTTAGGCCAGGCGAATGGAGGCTATGGCTACACCTTC CASSLGQANGGYGYTF
TRBD1 . TRBJ2-1 TRBV18 TGTGCCGGGAACGAAGGGACAGGCCCCTACAATGAGCAGTTCTTC CAGNEGTGPYNEQFF
. . TRBJ1-3 TRBV28 TGTGCCAGCAGTTTCAGGGCTAAGTCTGGAAACACCATATATTTT CASSFRAKSGNTIYF
. . TRBJ1-5 TRBV21-1 TGTGCCAGCAGCGGCCAGGCTCCACTGGTTTTAGATCAGCCCCAGCATTTT CASSGQAPLVLDQPQHF
. . TRBJ2-7 TRBV7-6 TGTGCCAGCAGCTACGGGGGGAAGACAGGGGAATACGAGCAGTACTTC CASSYGGKTGEYEQYF
. . TRBJ2-1 TRBV9 TGTGCCAGCAGCCCCCCCGGGAGTGCCTACAATGAGCAGTTCTTC CASSPPGSAYNEQFF
TRBD1 . TRBJ1-4 TRBV18 TGTGCCAGCTCACCCGGGACAGGGGATGAAAAACTGTTTTTT CASSPGTGDEKLFF
. . TRBJ2-3 TRBV7-9 TGTGCCAGCAGCTTAGGGAGCACAGATACGCAGTATTTT CASSLGSTDTQYF
TRBD2 . TRBJ2-7 TRBV11-2 TGTGCCAGCAGCTTAGGGGGGACTACCCCCTACGAGCAGTACTTC CASSLGGTTPYEQYF
TRBD2 few TRBJ2-7 TRBV11-2 TGTGCCAGCAGCTTCGAGCGGGAGGCCCTTTACGAGCAGTACTTC CASSFEREALYEQYF
TRBD1 . TRBJ1-2 TRBV13 TGTGCCAGCAGCTCGGGCCTGGACAGGGAATATGGCTACACCTTC CASSSGLDREYGYTF
. . TRBJ1-3 TRBV7-2 TGTGCCAGCAGCCGGACGTGGGGCTCTGGAAACACCATATATTTT CASSRTWGSGNTIYF
TRBD2 . TRBJ2-5 TRBV7-8 TGTGCCAGCAGCTTAAGGCCGGCGGGAGGGTCCCCAGAGACCCAGTACTTC CASSLRPAGGSPETQYF
. . TRBJ1-2 TRBV6-6 TGTGCCAGCAGTTACCCTTCCATAGATGGCTACACCTTC CASSYPSIDGYTF
TRBD1 . TRBJ2-1 TRBV28 TGTGCCAGCAACCCACCGGGACAGGGATCCTACAATGAGCAGTTCTTC CASNPPGQGSYNEQFF
. . TRBJ1-1 TRBV7-9 TGTGCCAGCAGCTTAGGGCAGGCGAACACTGAAGCTTTCTTT CASSLGQANTEAFF
. . TRBJ2-2 TRBV5-1 TGCGCCAGCAGCTTCTACAGGGCCCGGGGCACCGGGGAGCTGTTTTTT CASSFYRARGTGELFF
TRBD1 . TRBJ2-2 TRBV28 TGTGCCACCACCGGGACAGCGAACACCGGGGAGCTGTTTTTT CATTGTANTGELFF
. . TRBJ1-2 TRBV18 TGTGCCAGCTCACCACAGCCTACGAGGGAGGGCTACACCTTC CASSPQPTREGYTF
TRBD2 . TRBJ2-7 TRBV2 TGTGCCAGCCGGGCGGGAGGGCCCGTGGACGAGCAGTACTTC CASRAGGPVDEQYF
. . TRBJ2-5 TRBV21-1 TGTGCCAGCTCGACTAGCGGGAGTGACGAGACCCAGTACTTC CASSTSGSDETQYF
. . TRBJ1-2 TRBV28 TGTGCCACCGAAATTCCGACCGGCTATGGCTACACCTTC CATEIPTGYGYTF
TRBD2 . TRBJ2-7 TRBV2 TGTGCCAGCACCGCCCCGGTAGCGGGAGCCGGTGAGCAGTACTTC CASTAPVAGAGEQYF
. few TRBJ2-7 TRBV19 TGTGCCAGTAGTATCGGGACGCCATCCTACGAGCAGTACTTC CASSIGTPSYEQYF
. . TRBJ2-2 TRBV11-3 TGTGCCAGCAGCTCCCCAGCCGGGACCGCGAACACCGGGGAGCTGTTTTTT CASSSPAGTANTGELFF
. . TRBJ1-3 TRBV11-2 TGTGCCAGCAGCTTTATAAAGAGACAGCCAAGCCGCTCTGGAAACACCATATATTTT CASSFIKRQPSRSGNTIYF
. . TRBJ1-5 TRBV29-1 TGCAGCGCGCGGACGGCCGGTAATCAGCCCCAGCATTTT CSARTAGNQPQHF
. . TRBJ1-5 TRBV6-4 TGTGCCAGCAGTGAGCAGGGTGGTCAGCCCCAGCATTTT CASSEQGGQPQHF
. few TRBJ1-5 TRBV7-9 TGTGCCAGCAGCTTAACCAATCAGCCCCAGCATTTT CASSLTNQPQHF
. . TRBJ1-2 TRBV2 TGTGCCAGCAGTGAAAATCGAGGGACTGGCTACACCTTC CASSENRGTGYTF